Included here is one TCR beta chain sequence, with context. Its antigen is unidentified. The length of the CDR3 is 16 residues. The data originate from a study of OX40 agonist ivuxolimab in advanced cancers. Overall study: Previous treatment with anti-PD-1, anti-PD-L1 or anti-CTLA-4 therapy was allowed; 40% had received some. In three patients, partial responses were observed, one with hepatocellular carcinoma and two with cutaneous melanoma. Study outcomes and limitations: CD8+ T cells were the subset that, on average, had more expanded clones than CD4+. In the 0.1 to 3.0 mg/kg range, CD4+ and CD8+ blood T cells had expanded clonally by week 6.

TCRdb's copy holds only in-frame clones and misses some; the assay was immunoSEQ multiplex PCR. The table lists roughly 20,000 clones, approximately 83% of them singletons. Sequencing used CD4+ or CD8+ T cells sorted from blood, obtained in a trial of the OX40 agonist ivuxolimab. The chain employs TRBV7-5 and TRBJ2-2; TRBD1 is the table's D call, not checked against the DNA. TRBV7-5 is marked as a pseudogene. The source is an adult with an advanced solid tumor such as melanoma, head and neck, liver or kidney cancer. The CDR3 DNA is TGTGCCAGCAGCCTGCGACAGGGGGTGAACACCGGGGAGCTGTTTTTT. As protein: CASSLRQGVNTGELFF.